This T cell receptor (beta chain) was observed in a study of monozygotic twins with inflammatory bowel disease. There are 16 residues in the CDR3. Germline CDR1 reads SGHRS; CDR2 reads YFSETQ. TCRdb re-called the 5' RACE reads and catalogs CDR3 proteins one per entry, DNA excluded. Its clone listing holds about 210,000 distinct CDR3 sequences. This receptor was identified in a human donor with ulcerative colitis or Crohn's disease, or a healthy co-twin of an affected twin (not recorded which). Material for sequencing was blood. The rearrangement links TRBV5-1 to TRBJ2-2; TCRdb's D call of TRBD2 is untestable without DNA. The CDR3: CASRSSQESSLGELFF.